This section outlines one T cell receptor beta chain sequence together with its context. Antigen: not known. The method was immunoSEQ multiplex PCR; TCRdb's version includes in-frame clones alone and lacks a portion of them. The table has some 20,000 clones, more than 70% seen once. Time point denoted: week 47, end of study. Topical imiquimod was applied with each vaccine dose, which held 300 ug of mutant IDH1 20-mer peptide. The data are from a study of a mutant IDH1 vaccine in newly diagnosed glioma. Across the study: Radiotherapy alone preceded vaccination by 4-6 weeks; alternatively, vaccination started with temozolomide cycles.

The germline CDR1 and CDR2 sequences are LNHDA and SQIVND (reference sequence). With 2 bases clipped from V and 0 bases from J, the junction kept 4 bases outside the gene matches. The CDR3 runs to 15 residues. The sample consisted of PBMCs, taken from a glioma patient whose treatment included an IDH1 peptide vaccine. This receptor was obtained from a man in his forties with glioma. This rearrangement joins TRBV19 to TRBJ2-7, with 7 bases fitting TRBD2. CDR3: CASSIPGGRSYEQYF. The CDR3 DNA is TGTGCCAGTAGTATACCGGGGGGACGCTCCTACGAGCAGTACTTC.